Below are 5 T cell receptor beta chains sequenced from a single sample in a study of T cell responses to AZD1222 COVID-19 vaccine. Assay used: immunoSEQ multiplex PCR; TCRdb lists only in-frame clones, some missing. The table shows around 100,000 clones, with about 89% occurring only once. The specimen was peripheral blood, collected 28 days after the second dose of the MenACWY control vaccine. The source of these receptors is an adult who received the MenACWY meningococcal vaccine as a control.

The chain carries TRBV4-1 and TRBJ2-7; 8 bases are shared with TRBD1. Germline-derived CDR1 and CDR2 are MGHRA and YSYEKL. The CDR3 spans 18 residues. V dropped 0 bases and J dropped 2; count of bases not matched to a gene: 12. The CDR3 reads CASSQDGWDRLGTYEQYF. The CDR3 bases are TGCGCCAGCAGCCAAGACGGGTGGGACAGGCTCGGGACCTACGAGCAGTACTTC.

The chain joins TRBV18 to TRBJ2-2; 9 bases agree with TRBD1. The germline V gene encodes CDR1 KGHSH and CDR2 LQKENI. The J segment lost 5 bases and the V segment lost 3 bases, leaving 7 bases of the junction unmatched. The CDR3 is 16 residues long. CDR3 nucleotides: TGTGCCAGCTCACCGACCGGGACAGGGTTGACCGGGGAGCTGTTTTTT. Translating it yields CASSPTGTGLTGELFF.

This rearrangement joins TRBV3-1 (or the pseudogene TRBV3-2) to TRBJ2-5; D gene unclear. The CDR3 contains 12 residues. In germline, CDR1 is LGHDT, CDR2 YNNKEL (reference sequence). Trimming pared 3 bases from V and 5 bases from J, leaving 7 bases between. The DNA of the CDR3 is TGTGCCAGCAGCCAGATTACGGAGACCCAGTACTTC. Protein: CASSQITETQYF.

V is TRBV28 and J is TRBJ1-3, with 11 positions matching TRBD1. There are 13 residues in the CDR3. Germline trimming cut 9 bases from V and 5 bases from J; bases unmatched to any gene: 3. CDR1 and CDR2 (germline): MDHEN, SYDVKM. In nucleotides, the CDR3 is TGTGCCAGTCGGGACAGGGGGAGAAACACCATATATTTT. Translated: CASRDRGRNTIYF.

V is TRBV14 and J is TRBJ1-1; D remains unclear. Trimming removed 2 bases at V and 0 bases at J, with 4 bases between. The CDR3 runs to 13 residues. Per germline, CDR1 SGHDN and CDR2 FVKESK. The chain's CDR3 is CASSQSVNTEAFF. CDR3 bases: TGTGCCAGCAGCCAATCGGTGAACACTGAAGCTTTCTTT.